The rows below give T cell receptor beta chains drawn from one sample of a study of shared clonotypes between healthy human individuals. TCRdb's copy holds only in-frame clones and misses some; the assay was immunoSEQ multiplex PCR. The sample records 700,000 or so clones, 60% to 80% being singletons. Specimen: memory CD4+ T cells sorted from blood. The receptors stem from a woman in her thirties in good health. CDR3s include the opening cysteine and the closing phenylalanine or tryptophan. The D gene is left open where the match is weak. Expanded clones get a size class; other rows say once, few or many, or leave the size out.

D: TRBD2; V: TRBV28; size: once; J: TRBJ2-1; CDR3: CASSLWASGSLYNEQFF; DNA: TGTGCCAGCAGTTTGTGGGCTAGCGGGAGTCTTTACAATGAGCAGTTCTTC
D: TRBD2; V: TRBV18; size: NA; J: TRBJ2-5; CDR3: CASGSGGRETQYF; DNA: TGTGCCAGCGGGAGCGGGGGGCGAGAGACCCAGTACTTC
D: NA; V: TRBV18; size: NA; J: TRBJ1-4; CDR3: CASSPPGAISEKLFF; DNA: TGTGCCAGCTCACCCCCAGGGGCCATTTCGGAAAAACTGTTTTTT
D: TRBD1; V: TRBV19; size: few; J: TRBJ2-7; CDR3: CASSAPGQGSYEQYF; DNA: TGTGCCAGTAGTGCTCCGGGACAGGGGTCCTACGAGCAGTACTTC
D: NA; V: TRBV6-1; size: NA; J: TRBJ2-7; CDR3: CASSAQGREQYF; DNA: TGTGCCAGCAGTGCTCAGGGCCGGGAGCAGTACTTC
D: NA; V: TRBV7-8; size: few; J: TRBJ1-5; CDR3: CASSFGDNQPQHF; DNA: TGTGCCAGCAGTTTTGGCGATAATCAGCCCCAGCATTTT
D: NA; V: TRBV2; size: NA; J: TRBJ1-1; CDR3: CASQSRPNTEAFF; DNA: TGTGCCAGCCAATCAAGACCCAACACTGAAGCTTTCTTT
D: TRBD1; V: TRBV28; size: few; J: TRBJ2-5; CDR3: CASTPRGQGYGTQYF; DNA: TGTGCCAGCACCCCCCGGGGACAGGGTTATGGAACCCAGTACTTC
D: TRBD1; V: TRBV5-1; size: NA; J: TRBJ2-7; CDR3: CASSLLRDRGSYEQYF; DNA: TGCGCCAGCAGCTTGCTCCGGGACAGGGGCTCCTACGAGCAGTACTTC
D: NA; V: TRBV28; size: NA; J: TRBJ2-7; CDR3: CASSLYGSSYEQYF; DNA: TGTGCCAGCAGTTTATACGGGAGCTCCTACGAGCAGTACTTC
D: TRBD1; V: TRBV30; size: NA; J: TRBJ1-4; CDR3: CAWSTSGGTRKLFF; DNA: TGTGCCTGGAGTACATCAGGGGGAACGAGAAAACTGTTTTTT
D: TRBD1; V: TRBV15; size: NA; J: TRBJ1-4; CDR3: CATSRDRGTATNEKLFF; DNA: TGTGCCACCAGCAGAGACAGGGGGACCGCAACTAATGAAAAACTGTTTTTT
D: TRBD1; V: TRBV5-1; size: NA; J: TRBJ2-3; CDR3: CASRTGQSTDTQYF; DNA: TGCGCCAGCAGGACAGGGCAAAGTACAGATACGCAGTATTTT
D: NA; V: TRBV6-5; size: NA; J: TRBJ2-3; CDR3: CASSRGATQYF; DNA: TGTGCCAGCAGTAGGGGGGCTACGCAGTATTTT
D: NA; V: TRBV29-1; size: few; J: TRBJ2-3; CDR3: CSVEDSVGFWTDTQYF; DNA: TGCAGCGTTGAAGATTCGGTCGGGTTTTGGACAGATACGCAGTATTTT
D: TRBD1; V: TRBV7-2; size: many; J: TRBJ2-2; CDR3: CASSPTLQGAGGELFF; DNA: TGTGCCAGCAGCCCCACTCTACAGGGGGCGGGCGGGGAGCTGTTTTTT
D: NA; V: TRBV7-7; size: NA; J: TRBJ2-4; CDR3: CASSLDIGTAQYF; DNA: TGTGCCAGCAGCTTAGATATCGGGACTGCTCAGTACTTC
D: NA; V: TRBV5-6; size: NA; J: TRBJ2-1; CDR3: CASSSLADPFYRLF; DNA: TGTGCCAGCAGCTCCTTAGCGGATCCCTTCTATAGGCTCTTC
D: NA; V: TRBV10-3; size: NA; J: TRBJ1-1; CDR3: CAISAGISAEAFF; DNA: TGTGCCATCAGTGCGGGGATTAGCGCTGAAGCTTTCTTT
D: NA; V: TRBV11-2; size: NA; J: TRBJ1-5; CDR3: CASSETVSYSNQPQHF; DNA: TGTGCCAGCAGCGAGACAGTTTCTTATAGCAATCAGCCCCAGCATTTT
D: NA; V: TRBV5-6; size: NA; J: TRBJ1-2; CDR3: CASSLGAGGGYTF; DNA: TGTGCCAGCAGCTTGGGGGCAGGTGGTGGCTACACCTTC